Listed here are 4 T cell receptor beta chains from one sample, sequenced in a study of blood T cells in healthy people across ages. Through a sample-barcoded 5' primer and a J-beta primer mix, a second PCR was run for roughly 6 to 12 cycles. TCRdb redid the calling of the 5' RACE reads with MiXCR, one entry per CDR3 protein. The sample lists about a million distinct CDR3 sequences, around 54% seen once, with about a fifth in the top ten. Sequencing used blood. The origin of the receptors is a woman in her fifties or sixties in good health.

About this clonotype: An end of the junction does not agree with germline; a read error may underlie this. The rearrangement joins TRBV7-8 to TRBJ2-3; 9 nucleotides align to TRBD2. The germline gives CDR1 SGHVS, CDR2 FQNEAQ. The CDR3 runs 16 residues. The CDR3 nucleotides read TGTGCCAGCAGCCCCGGGACTAGCAGGAGCACGATGGCGCACTATTTT. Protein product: CASSPGTSRSTMAHYF.

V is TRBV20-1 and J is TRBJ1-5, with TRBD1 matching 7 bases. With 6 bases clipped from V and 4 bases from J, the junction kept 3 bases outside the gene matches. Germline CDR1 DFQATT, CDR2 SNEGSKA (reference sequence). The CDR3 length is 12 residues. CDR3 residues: CSAGQENQPQHF. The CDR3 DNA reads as TGCAGTGCCGGACAGGAGAATCAGCCCCAGCATTTT.

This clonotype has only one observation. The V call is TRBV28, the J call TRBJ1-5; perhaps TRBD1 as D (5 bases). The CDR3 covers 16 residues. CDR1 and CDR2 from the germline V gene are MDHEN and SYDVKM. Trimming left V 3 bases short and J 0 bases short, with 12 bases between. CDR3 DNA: TGTGCCAGCAGTTTCGGGGGACCGATTAGCAATCAGCCCCAGCATTTT. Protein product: CASSFGGPISNQPQHF. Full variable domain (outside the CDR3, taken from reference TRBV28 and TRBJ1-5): DVKVTQSSRYLVKRTGEKVFLECVQDMDHENMFWYRQDPGLGLRLIYFSYDVKMKEKGDIPEGYSVSREKKERFSLILESASTNQTSMYLCASSFGGPISNQPQHFGDGTRLSIL.

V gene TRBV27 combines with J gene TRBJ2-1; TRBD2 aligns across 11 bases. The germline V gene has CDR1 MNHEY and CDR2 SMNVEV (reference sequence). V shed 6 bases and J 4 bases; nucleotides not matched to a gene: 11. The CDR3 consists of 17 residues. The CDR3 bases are TGTGCCAGCAGGAGGTTCCTAGCGGGAGGCCCTTACAATGAGCAGTTCTTC. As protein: CASRRFLAGGPYNEQFF.